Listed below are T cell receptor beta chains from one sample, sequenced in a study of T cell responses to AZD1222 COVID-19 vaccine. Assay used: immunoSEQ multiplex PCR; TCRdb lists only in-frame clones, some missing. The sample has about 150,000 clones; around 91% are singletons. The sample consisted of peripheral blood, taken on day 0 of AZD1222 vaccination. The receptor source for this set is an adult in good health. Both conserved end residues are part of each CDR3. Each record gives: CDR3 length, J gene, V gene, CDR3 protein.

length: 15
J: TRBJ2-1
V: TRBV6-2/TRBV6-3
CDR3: CASSASGRDYNEQFF

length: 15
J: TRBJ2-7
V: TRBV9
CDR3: CASSARPGQETEQYF

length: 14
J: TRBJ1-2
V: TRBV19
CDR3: CASSIGQGAGGYTF

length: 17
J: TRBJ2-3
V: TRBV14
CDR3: CASSRSGRATDRDTQYF

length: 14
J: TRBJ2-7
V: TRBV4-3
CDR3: CASSSLVGRGEQYF

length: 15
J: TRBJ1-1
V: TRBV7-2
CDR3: CASSSYLRGNTEAFF

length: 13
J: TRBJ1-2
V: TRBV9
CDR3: CASSPWDGLYYTF

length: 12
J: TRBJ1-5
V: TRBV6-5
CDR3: CASRTVNQPQHF

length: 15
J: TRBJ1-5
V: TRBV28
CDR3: CASRPPGYSNQPQHF

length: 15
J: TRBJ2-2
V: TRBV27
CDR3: CASSLWATNTGELFF

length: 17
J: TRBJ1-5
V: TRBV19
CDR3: CASRSTSGTVGNQPQHF

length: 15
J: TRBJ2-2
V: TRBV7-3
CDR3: CASSLTGERTGELFF

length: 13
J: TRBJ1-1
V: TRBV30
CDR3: CAWSGHQNTEAFF

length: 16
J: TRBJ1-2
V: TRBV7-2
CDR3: CASSISGGAVNYGYTF

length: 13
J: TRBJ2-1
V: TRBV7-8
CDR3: CASSFDRGNEQFF

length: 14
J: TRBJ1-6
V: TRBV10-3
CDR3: CAISEDRGNSPLHF

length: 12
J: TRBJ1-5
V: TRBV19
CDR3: CASRGWGQPQHF

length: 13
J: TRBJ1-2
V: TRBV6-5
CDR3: CASSYSITYGYTF

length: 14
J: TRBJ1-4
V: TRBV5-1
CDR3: CASSPGRGGEKLFF

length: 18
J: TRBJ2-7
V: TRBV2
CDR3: CASSAGLAGVPITYEQYF

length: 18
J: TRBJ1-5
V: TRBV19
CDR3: CASSIVLTGVANNQPQHF

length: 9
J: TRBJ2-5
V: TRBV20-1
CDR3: CSVPGTQYF

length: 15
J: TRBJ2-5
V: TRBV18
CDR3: CASSPDRGLQETQYF

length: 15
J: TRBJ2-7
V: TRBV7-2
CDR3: CASSSYPGLAYEQYF

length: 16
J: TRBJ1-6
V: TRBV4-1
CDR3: CASSLRDRDHNSPLHF

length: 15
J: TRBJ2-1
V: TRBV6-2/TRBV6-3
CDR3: CASSRLAGGPNEQFF

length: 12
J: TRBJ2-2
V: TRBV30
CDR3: CAWSVIAGELFF

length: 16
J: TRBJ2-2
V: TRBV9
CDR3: CASSGKGVANTGELFF

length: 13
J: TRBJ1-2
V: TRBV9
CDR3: CASSVEQGYGYTF

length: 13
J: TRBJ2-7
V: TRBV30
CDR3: CAWRFGSSYEQYF

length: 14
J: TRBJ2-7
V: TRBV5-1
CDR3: CASSLWDSSYEQYF

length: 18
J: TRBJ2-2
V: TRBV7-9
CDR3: CASSSPSRGGQNTGELFF

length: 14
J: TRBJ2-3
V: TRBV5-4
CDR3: CASSTWEVKDTQYF

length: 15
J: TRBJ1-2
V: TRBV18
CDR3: CASSQTGTINYGYTF

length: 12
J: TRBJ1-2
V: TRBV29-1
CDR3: CSVEYSIYGYTF

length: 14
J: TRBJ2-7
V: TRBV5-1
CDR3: CASGPRTDSYEQYF

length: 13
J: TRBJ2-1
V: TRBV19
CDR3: CASRKGGLNEQFF

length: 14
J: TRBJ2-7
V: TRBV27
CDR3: CASSLRGAGYEQYF

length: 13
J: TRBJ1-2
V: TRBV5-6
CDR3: CASSSGTVYGYTF

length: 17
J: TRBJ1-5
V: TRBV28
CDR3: CASSWRTGQFSNQPQHF

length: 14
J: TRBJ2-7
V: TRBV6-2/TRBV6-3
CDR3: CASSTPKGSYEQYF